This T cell receptor (beta chain) is drawn from a study of blood T cell repertoires in COVID-19. Losses at the gene ends were 4 bases for V and 15 bases for J; bases not matched to a gene: 7. This CDR3 spans 11 amino acids. Germline V gives CDR1 SQVTM, CDR2 ANQGSEA. In the study's own analysis: Nucleated cell counts were estimated from reference gene primer amplification. Clones were read by immunoSEQ multiplex PCR, and TCRdb kept only the in-frame ones, dropping some. V and J calls and clone size are given by that table; D and trimming were obtained from the DNA. The sample has about 200,000 clones, about 80% seen once.

What was sequenced was PBMCs or T cells enriched from blood (not recorded which). The TCR was taken from a woman aged 55-69 years with acute COVID-19. The chain links TRBV29-1 to TRBJ2-1; 9 nucleotides match TRBD1. CDR3 sequence (DNA): TGCAGCGTTGTTGACAGGGGGGCTCGGTTCTTC. Translated, it gives CSVVDRGARFF.